These 17 T cell receptor beta chains share one sample of origin, sequenced in a study of early T cells in non-severe SARS-CoV-2 infection. TCRdb analysed the 5' RACE reads with MiXCR anew, one entry per CDR3 protein. The table lists tens of thousands of distinct CDR3 sequences, around 12% of them singletons. The specimen was whole blood. These receptors originate from an adult who was a healthcare worker with PCR-confirmed SARS-CoV-2 infection or an uninfected control (not recorded which).

The rearrangement joins TRBV12-3 or TRBV12-4 to TRBJ2-7, with a weak D call TRBD2 (5 bases). The CDR3 extends over 17 amino acids. V was pared by 6 bases and J by 0 bases, with 21 bases between. This CDR3 reads CASSSLAGLQSSYEQYF. The CDR3 DNA reads as TGTGCCAGCAGCTCCCTCGCGGGTCTCCAAAGCTCCTACGAGCAGTACTTC.

This clonotype was counted at least ten times. A read error may produce the germline difference seen at one junction end. This rearrangement joins TRBV11-2 to TRBJ2-1; D gene ambiguous. Per germline, CDR1 SGHAT and CDR2 FQNNGV. The CDR3 runs to 15 residues. CDR3 residues: CASSVDFRLYNEQFF. CDR3 coding DNA: TGTGCCAGCAGCGTAGACTTCCGGCTCTACAATGAGCAGTTCTTC.

The rearrangement links TRBV5-1 to TRBJ2-7; either TRBD1 or TRBD2 may fit D (5 bases each). The CDR3 spans 14 residues. Germline CDR1 reads SGHRS; CDR2 reads YFSETQ. V dropped 5 bases and J dropped 7 bases, with 19 bases sitting between them. In DNA form, the CDR3 reads TGCGCCAGCAGGTTAGGGACGGATTCTCGTGAGCAGTACTTC. Its protein is CASRLGTDSREQYF.

V usage is TRBV27 and J usage is TRBJ1-1, with unresolved D. The CDR3 is 13 amino acids. Looked up from germline, CDR1 is MNHEY and CDR2 is SMNVEV (reference sequence). Trimming cost V 3 bases and J 4 bases, with 9 bases left between them. The CDR3 is CASSFTGPTEAFF. The CDR3 nucleotides are TGTGCCAGCAGTTTCACTGGGCCCACTGAAGCTTTCTTT.

This clonotype was recorded at least ten times. The rearrangement uses TRBV6-1 and TRBJ1-2; D is possibly TRBD1 (6 bases). Deletions cut 7 bases from V and 6 bases from J, with 18 bases between. The CDR3 is 14 amino acids. Looked up from germline, CDR1 is MNHNS and CDR2 is SASEGT. CDR3 nucleotide sequence: TGTGCCAGCACCGGAGACAGGTGGGGCGATGGCTACACCTTC. Residues: CASTGDRWGDGYTF.

The rearrangement joins TRBV29-1 to TRBJ2-1; possibly TRBD2 for D (6 bases). The CDR3 spans 13 residues. With 3 bases removed from V and 1 base from J, the gap between germline ends came to 7 bases. CDR1 and CDR2 from the germline V gene are SQVTM and ANQGSEA. The CDR3, as DNA: TGCAGCGTTGAGGAGGGATCCTACAATGAGCAGTTCTTC. Its translation is CSVEEGSYNEQFF.

This clonotype has more than one count but fewer than ten. The J gene is TRBJ2-2, the V gene TRBV3-1, with D possibly matching TRBD2 (5 bases). V gave up 0 bases and J gave up 4 bases, with 12 bases separating them. Germline values: CDR1 LGHDT, CDR2 YNNKEL (reference sequence). The CDR3 is 16 residues long. CDR3 residues: CASSQEVGEFTGELFF. The CDR3 DNA reads TGTGCCAGCAGCCAAGAAGTCGGGGAGTTCACCGGGGAGCTGTTTTTT.

In this sample, this clonotype turned up a few times. This sequence joins TRBV20-1 and TRBJ2-7; TRBD2 might be the D (5 bases). V lost 6 bases and J 12 bases, leaving 21 bases between the germline ends. The CDR3 spans 12 residues. CDR1 is DFQATT, CDR2 SNEGSKA, per germline (reference sequence). DNA of the CDR3: TGCAGTGCCCAAGGAACTAGGGAAAAGTGGTACTTC. Residues: CSAQGTREKWYF.

The chain joins TRBV6-5 to TRBJ1-3; D gene unclear. From germline, CDR1 is MNHEY and CDR2 SVGAGI. The CDR3 totals 16 residues. V shed 6 bases and J shed 1 base, with 16 bases lying between them. The CDR3 nucleotides read TGTGCCAGCAGCCCATATACGGTTGCATCTGGAAACACCATATATTTT. Translation gives CASSPYTVASGNTIYF.

The table lists this clonotype with a few counts. CDR3 amino acids: CASSKGVAGASGANVLTF. As DNA, the CDR3 is TGTGCCAGCTCTAAGGGAGTAGCGGGTGCCTCTGGGGCCAACGTCCTGACTTTC. This chain links TRBV7-6 with TRBJ2-6; 7 bases line up with TRBD2. V was clipped by 8 bases and J by 0 bases; unmatched bases: 13. The CDR3 loop spans 18 amino acids. Germline V CDR1 and CDR2: SGHVS, FNYEAQ.

This clonotype was observed many times. V usage is TRBV7-2 and J usage is TRBJ2-2; D not resolved. The CDR3 consists of 16 residues. Germline loops: CDR1 SGHTA, CDR2 FQGNSA. Trimming removed 1 base from V and 0 bases from J, with 9 bases in between. The DNA for the CDR3 is TGTGCCAGCAGCTTAGTCCACCGGGCGAACACCGGGGAGCTGTTTTTT. Protein: CASSLVHRANTGELFF.

Many counts were recorded for this clonotype. This chain joins TRBV18 and TRBJ1-1, with 9 bases aligning to TRBD1. The germline V gene has CDR1 KGHSH and CDR2 LQKENI. CDR3 size: 15 residues. V trimming: 3 bases; J trimming: 6 bases; junction bases outside the gene matches: 8. CDR3 region: CASSPTGGIYAEAFF. The CDR3 DNA sequence: TGTGCCAGCTCACCGACAGGGGGTATCTATGCTGAAGCTTTCTTT. The full variable domain, rest sourced from reference TRBV18 and TRBJ1-1, is NAGVMQNPRHLVRRRGQEARLRCSPMKGHSHVYWYRQLPEEGLKFMVYLQKENIIDESGMPKERFSAEFPKEGPSILRIQQVVRGDSAAYFCASSPTGGIYAEAFFGQGTRLTVV.

V and J are TRBV15 and TRBJ2-2; TRBD2 agrees at 16 bases. CDR1 and CDR2 (germline): LNHNV, YYDKDF (reference sequence). J gave up 7 bases and V 6 bases, and 8 bases lay outside the gene matches. The CDR3 length is 17 residues. The CDR3 is CATREGLAGGPGGELFF. CDR3 DNA sequence: TGTGCCACCAGGGAGGGACTAGCGGGAGGGCCTGGCGGGGAGCTGTTTTTT.

This clonotype was recorded a few times. This sequence joins TRBV24-1 and TRBJ2-1, with TRBD2 matching over 12 bases. V dropped 2 bases and J dropped 7; count of bases not matched to a gene: 5. Germline CDR1 and CDR2: KGHDR and SFDVKD. The CDR3 consists of 16 residues. The CDR3, as DNA: TGTGCCACCAGTGATTGGGGGACTAGCGGGCCTAATGAGCAGTTCTTC. Residues: CATSDWGTSGPNEQFF.

The V and J genes are TRBV10-3 and TRBJ2-7; tentatively, D is TRBD2 (6 bases). Germline CDR1 is ENHRY and CDR2 is SYGVKD. Trimming pared 11 bases from V and 0 bases from J, leaving 8 bases between. The CDR3 contains 11 residues. The CDR3 region is CAGAGSYEQYF. CDR3 DNA sequence: TGTGCCGGAGCGGGCTCCTACGAGCAGTACTTC.

This sequence joins TRBV29-1 and TRBJ1-1, with a possible D match to TRBD1 (5 bases). The CDR3 runs to 13 residues. V lost 2 bases and J lost 2, with 9 bases in between. The germline V gene has CDR1 SQVTM and CDR2 ANQGSEA. CDR3 sequence reads: CSVETQVNTEAFF. The CDR3 DNA follows: TGCAGCGTTGAAACACAGGTAAACACTGAAGCTTTCTTT.

Only a few counts were recorded for this clonotype. The J gene is TRBJ1-6, the V gene TRBV12-3 or TRBV12-4; the D gene is possibly TRBD1 (5 bases). Deletions cut 1 base from V and 7 bases from J, with 17 bases between. This CDR3 region has 17 residues. This CDR3 reads CASSLDGSGQRNSPLHF. CDR3 in DNA: TGTGCCAGCAGTTTAGATGGGTCAGGGCAGAGGAATTCACCCCTCCACTTT.